Listed here is a single TCR beta chain. These data originate in a study of blood T cell repertoires in COVID-19. Some clones are missing from TCRdb's copy, which holds only in-frame ones; the method was immunoSEQ multiplex PCR. The profile covers 250,000 or so clones, with approximately 89% appearing a single time and about 8.6% taken by the ten largest. CDR1 and CDR2 (germline): PRHDT, FYEKMQ (reference sequence). V was pared by 8 bases and J by 5 bases, with 31 bases between. This CDR3 has 19 amino acids. V gene TRBV13 combines with J gene TRBJ2-1; D is possibly TRBD2 (5 bases). Sequenced input: peripheral blood. The TCR comes from a man aged 35-49 years with active or convalescent COVID-19. The CDR3 loop is CASRNQAGRLLIAHNEQFF. The CDR3 nucleotides read TGTGCCAGCCGGAATCAGGCGGGCCGGTTGCTCATCGCTCACAATGAGCAGTTCTTC.